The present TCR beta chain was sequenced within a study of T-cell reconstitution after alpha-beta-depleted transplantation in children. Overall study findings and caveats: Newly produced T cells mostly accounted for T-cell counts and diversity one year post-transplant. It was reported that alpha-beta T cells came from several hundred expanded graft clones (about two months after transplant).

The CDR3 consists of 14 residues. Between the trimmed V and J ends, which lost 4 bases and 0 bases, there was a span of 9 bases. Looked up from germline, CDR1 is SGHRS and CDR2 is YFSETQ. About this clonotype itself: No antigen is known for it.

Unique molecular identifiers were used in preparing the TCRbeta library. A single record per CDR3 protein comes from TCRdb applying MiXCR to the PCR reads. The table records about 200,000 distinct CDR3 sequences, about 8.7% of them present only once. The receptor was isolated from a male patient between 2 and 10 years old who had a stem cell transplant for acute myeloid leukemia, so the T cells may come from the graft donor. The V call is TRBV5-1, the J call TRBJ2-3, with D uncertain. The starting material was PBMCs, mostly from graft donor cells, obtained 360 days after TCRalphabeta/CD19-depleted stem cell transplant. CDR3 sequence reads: CASSPGISTDTQYF. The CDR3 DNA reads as TGCGCCAGCAGCCCTGGGATCAGCACAGATACGCAGTATTTT.